The 18 T cell receptor beta chains below all came from one sample that was sequenced in a study of cytomegalovirus exposure and HLA in healthy donors. 60 Vbeta and 13 Jbeta primers were used in PCR. Sequenced by immunoSEQ multiplex PCR; TCRdb stores in-frame clones only, minus some. The data show about 160,000 clones, around 84% seen once. What was sequenced was PBMCs. These TCRs come from a young man in good health and CMV-seronegative.

This rearrangement joins TRBV2 to TRBJ1-5; possible D gene TRBD1, 6 bases. The CDR3 is made up of 15 amino acids. Germline assignment: CDR1 SNHLY and CDR2 FYNNEI. With 3 bases removed from V and 0 bases from J, the gap between germline ends came to 9 bases. As DNA, the CDR3 is TGTGCCAGCAGTGAGGGGGACACTAGCAATCAGCCCCAGCATTTT. This sequence encodes CASSEGDTSNQPQHF.

The chain joins TRBV7-9 to TRBJ1-4, with a weak D call TRBD1 (6 bases). V was cut by 5 bases and J by 8 bases, with 18 bases left in between. The CDR3 is 15 residues long. Germline lookup yields CDR1 SEHNR and CDR2 FQNEAQ (reference sequence). The CDR3 coding sequence is TGTGCCAGCAGCGCCCAGGCAGGGGCCGGGGAAAAACTGTTTTTT. The encoded protein is CASSAQAGAGEKLFF.

This chain uses TRBV6-5 with TRBJ2-5; TRBD2 matches at 7 bases. The CDR3 has 14 residues. Trimming at V came to 5 bases and at J to 5 bases, leaving 8 bases not matched to a gene. The germline gives CDR1 MNHEY, CDR2 SVGAGI. As DNA, the CDR3 is TGTGCCAGCAGTCGTAAGACTAGCTTGGAGACCCAGTACTTC. Protein: CASSRKTSLETQYF.

The chain carries TRBV27 and TRBJ1-4, with D possibly being TRBD1 (5 bases). CDR3 length: 15 amino acids. The ends were cut back, 1 base at V and 7 bases at J, with 13 bases in the middle. Germline CDR1 is MNHEY and CDR2 is SMNVEV (reference sequence). As DNA, the CDR3 is TGTGCCAGCAGTTTATTCCCAGGGCGGGGTGAAAAACTGTTTTTT. This translates into CASSLFPGRGEKLFF.

The rearrangement joins TRBV6-5 to TRBJ2-2; 7 bases match TRBD2. CDR3 length equals 15 residues. V lost 6 bases and J lost 3; bases outside the gene matches: 7. CDR1 MNHEY and CDR2 SVGAGI come from the germline V gene. The chain's CDR3 is CASSRAGRYTGELFF. CDR3 DNA sequence: TGTGCCAGCAGCCGAGCGGGAAGGTACACCGGGGAGCTGTTTTTT.

The rearrangement links TRBV11-1 to TRBJ2-1; 7 positions match TRBD1. The germline V gene has CDR1 SGHAT and CDR2 FQDESV (reference sequence). The CDR3 loop spans 13 amino acids. V was clipped by 4 bases and J by 4 bases; unmatched bases: 1. CDR3 protein: CASSSGQYNEQFF. The CDR3 bases are TGTGCCAGCAGCTCGGGACAGTACAATGAGCAGTTCTTC. The complete variable domain, with remaining parts taken from reference TRBV11-1 and TRBJ2-1, reads EAEVAQSPRYKITEKSQAVAFWCDPISGHATLYWYRQILGQGPELLVQFQDESVVDDSQLPKDRFSAERLKGVDSTLKIQPAELGDSAMYLCASSSGQYNEQFFGPGTRLTVL.

J is TRBJ1-1 and V is TRBV10-3; D unclear. Germline V gene sequence: CDR1 ENHRY, CDR2 SYGVKD. CDR3 length: 13 amino acids. Trimming removed 7 bases at V and 0 bases at J, with 9 bases between. The CDR3 spells CAIMEDLNTEAFF. The CDR3 DNA follows: TGTGCCATCATGGAGGATCTGAACACTGAAGCTTTCTTT.

The chain uses TRBV7-8 and TRBJ1-1; D not certain. The CDR3 extends over 14 amino acids. The germline gives CDR1 SGHVS, CDR2 FQNEAQ. The germline V and J ends were trimmed by 7 bases and 3 bases, with 15 bases remaining between them. The CDR3 loop reads CASTELVVDTEAFF. CDR3 DNA: TGTGCCAGCACGGAGTTGGTGGTGGACACTGAAGCTTTCTTT.

The genes are TRBV28 and TRBJ2-6; D not resolved. The CDR3 spans 18 residues. Trimming left V 4 bases short and J 1 base short, with 17 bases between. Germline V gene data show CDR1 as MDHEN and CDR2 as SYDVKM. The CDR3 is CASSWAPVKKSGANVLTF. CDR3 DNA: TGTGCCAGCAGTTGGGCCCCCGTCAAGAAGTCTGGGGCCAACGTCCTGACTTTC.

This clone showed up just a few times. The chain combines TRBV5-1 with TRBJ2-7, with 9 bases that match TRBD1. CDR3 size: 15 residues. The junction had 5 bases not matched to a gene; V was cut back by 3 bases and J by 1 base. CDR1 is SGHRS, CDR2 YFSETQ, per germline. The CDR3 loop reads CASSSQGQGSYEQYF. The CDR3 nucleotides read TGCGCCAGCAGCTCCCAGGGACAGGGTTCCTACGAGCAGTACTTC.

V gene TRBV2 combines with J gene TRBJ2-3; the D is unclear. Trimming cost V 6 bases and J 0 bases, with 13 bases left between them. CDR3 length: 15 residues. Germline loops: CDR1 SNHLY, CDR2 FYNNEI. The CDR3 coding sequence is TGTGCCAGCAGAACGACATTCTTGAGCACAGATACGCAGTATTTT. Encoded protein: CASRTTFLSTDTQYF.

The rearrangement uses TRBV4-1 and TRBJ2-3; no clear D. CDR1 is MGHRA and CDR2 is YSYEKL in the germline V gene. V was cut by 8 bases and J by 6 bases, with 9 bases left in between. The CDR3 is 11 residues long. The CDR3 DNA sequence: TGCGCCAGCGCCGCCGGGGATACGCAGTATTTT. Translating it yields CASAAGDTQYF.

CDR3 amino acids: CASSLELAGGPNYNEQFF. The DNA for the CDR3 is TGTGCCAGCAGCTTAGAACTAGCGGGGGGGCCGAACTACAATGAGCAGTTCTTC. This chain uses TRBV7-9 with TRBJ2-1, with TRBD2 matching over 13 bases. Germline CDR1 reads SEHNR; CDR2 reads FQNEAQ (reference sequence). The CDR3 runs to 18 residues. The V segment lost 1 base and the J segment 3 bases; nucleotides outside the gene matches: 6.

Only one count was recorded for this clone. The CDR3 here is CASFPAGGFTEAFF. The DNA of the CDR3 is TGTGCCAGTTTCCCAGCAGGAGGGTTCACTGAAGCTTTCTTT. The genes are TRBV6-5 and TRBJ1-1; D is unclear. This CDR3 comprises 14 residues. Germline assignment: CDR1 MNHEY and CDR2 SVGAGI. Trimming removed 9 bases from V and 4 bases from J, with 18 bases in between.

The chain is built from TRBV21-1 and TRBJ1-1; the D call TRBD1 from the table was never checked on the DNA. TRBV21-1 is designated a pseudogene. The CDR3 covers 14 residues. The CDR3 region has the DNA TGTGCCAGCAGGCGGGACAGGCATCACACTGAAGCTTTCTTT. It specifies CASRRDRHHTEAFF.

Only a few counts were recorded for this clone. The V call is TRBV4-3, the J call TRBJ2-6; D not certain. V lost 0 bases and J 0 bases, leaving 6 bases between the germline ends. The CDR3 has 16 amino acids. The germline CDR1 and CDR2 sequences are LGHNA and YSLEER. The CDR3 here is CASSQDFGSGANVLTF. CDR3 sequence (DNA): TGCGCCAGCAGCCAAGATTTCGGCTCTGGGGCCAACGTCCTGACTTTC.

This clone was observed a handful of times. The gene calls are TRBV10-3 and TRBJ2-1, with TRBD2 matching over 10 bases. The germline V gene encodes CDR1 ENHRY and CDR2 SYGVKD. This CDR3 is built from 13 residues. The ends lost 10 bases at V and 3 bases at J; junction bases unmatched: 3. CDR3 in amino acids: CATKREGYNEQFF. The CDR3, as DNA: TGTGCCACAAAGCGGGAGGGCTACAATGAGCAGTTCTTC.

The chain carries TRBV9 and TRBJ1-3, with 7 nucleotides matching TRBD1. With V trimmed by 3 bases and J by 2 bases, 11 bases remained unmatched. Germline-derived CDR1 and CDR2 are SGDLS and YYNGEE. This CDR3 spans 17 amino acids. DNA for the CDR3: TGTGCCAGCAGCGAGGCGGTGACAGGGCCCGCTGGAAACACCATATATTTT. Translation: CASSEAVTGPAGNTIYF.